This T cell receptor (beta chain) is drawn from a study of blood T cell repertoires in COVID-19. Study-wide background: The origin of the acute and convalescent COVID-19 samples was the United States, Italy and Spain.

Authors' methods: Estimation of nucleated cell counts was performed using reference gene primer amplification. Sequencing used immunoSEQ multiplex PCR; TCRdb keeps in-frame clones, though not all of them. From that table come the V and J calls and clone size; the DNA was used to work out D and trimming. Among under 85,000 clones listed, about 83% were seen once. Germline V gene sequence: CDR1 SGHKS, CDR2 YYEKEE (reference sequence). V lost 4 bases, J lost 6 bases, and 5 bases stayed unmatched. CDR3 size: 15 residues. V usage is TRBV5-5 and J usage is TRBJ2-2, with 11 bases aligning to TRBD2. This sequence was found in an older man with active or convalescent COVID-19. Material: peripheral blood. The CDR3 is CASSKLAGEAGELFF. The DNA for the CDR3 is TGTGCCAGCAGCAAACTAGCGGGAGAAGCCGGGGAGCTGTTTTTT.